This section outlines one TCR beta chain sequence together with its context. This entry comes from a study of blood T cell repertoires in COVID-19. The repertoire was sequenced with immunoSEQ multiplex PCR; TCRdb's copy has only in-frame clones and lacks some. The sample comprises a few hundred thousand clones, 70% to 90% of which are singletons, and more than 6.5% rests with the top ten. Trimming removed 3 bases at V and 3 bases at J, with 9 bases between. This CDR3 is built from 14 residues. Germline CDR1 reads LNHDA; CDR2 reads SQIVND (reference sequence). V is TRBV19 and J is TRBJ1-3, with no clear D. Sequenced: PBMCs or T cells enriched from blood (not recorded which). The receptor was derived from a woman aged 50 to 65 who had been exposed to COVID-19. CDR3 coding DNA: TGTGCCAGTAGTATGTCGACACGTGGAAACACCATATATTTT. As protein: CASSMSTRGNTIYF.